The present entry profiles one T cell receptor (beta chain) with its context. This specimen comes from a study of blood T cells in healthy people across ages. The germline V gene encodes CDR1 MDHEN and CDR2 SYDVKM. This CDR3 has 13 amino acids. Through a sample-barcoded 5' primer and a J-beta primer mix, a second PCR was run for roughly 7 to 11 cycles. TCRdb ran MiXCR on the 5' RACE reads and lists one entry per CDR3 protein. The sample includes about 780,000 distinct CDR3 sequences, roughly 25% of them seen just once. A further study also used this sample, focusing on T cells of mothers and their children. That source reports: Mothers and children who were related shared slightly more overlap than unrelated pairs, but not significantly more.

The specimen was blood. V gene TRBV28 combines with J gene TRBJ2-5; D call uncertain. Gene TRBJ2-7 matches the end of the DNA better, so the J call may be wrong. This sequence was found in a boy between 10 and 17 years old in good health. CDR3 region: CASTATATYEQYF. The CDR3 DNA is TGTGCCAGCACAGCGACGGCAACCTACGAGCAGTACTTC.